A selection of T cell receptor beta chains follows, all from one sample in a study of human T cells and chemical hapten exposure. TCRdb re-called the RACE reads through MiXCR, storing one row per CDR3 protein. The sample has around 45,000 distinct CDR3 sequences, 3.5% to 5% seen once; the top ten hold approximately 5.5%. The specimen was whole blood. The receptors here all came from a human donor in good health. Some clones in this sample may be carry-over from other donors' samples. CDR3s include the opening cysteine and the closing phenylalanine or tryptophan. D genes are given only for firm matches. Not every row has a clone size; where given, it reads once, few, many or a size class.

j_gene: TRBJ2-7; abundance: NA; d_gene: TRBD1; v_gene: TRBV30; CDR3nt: TGTGCCTGGGGTACAGGGGGCTCTTTCAAGCAGTACTTC; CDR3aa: CAWGTGGSFKQYF
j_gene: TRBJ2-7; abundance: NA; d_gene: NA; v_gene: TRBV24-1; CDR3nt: TGTGCCACCAGCAGAGGACAGAACTCCTACGAGCAGTACTTC; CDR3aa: CATSRGQNSYEQYF
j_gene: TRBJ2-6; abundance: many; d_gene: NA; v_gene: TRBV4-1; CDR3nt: TGCGCCAGCAGCAAAAGAGCAGAAGCTGGGGCCAACGTCCTGACTTTC; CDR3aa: CASSKRAEAGANVLTF
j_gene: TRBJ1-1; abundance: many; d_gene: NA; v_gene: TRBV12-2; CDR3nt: TGTGCAAGTCGCTTCTTACGGTACCGCTGGATCACTGAAGCTTTCTTT; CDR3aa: CASRFLRYRWITEAFF
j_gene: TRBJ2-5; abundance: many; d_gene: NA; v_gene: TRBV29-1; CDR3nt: TGCAGCGTCTGGGGGCCGGGAGAGAAGTTAGGAGAGACCCAGTACTTC; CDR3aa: CSVWGPGEKLGETQYF
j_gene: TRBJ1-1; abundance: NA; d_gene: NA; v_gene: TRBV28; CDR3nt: TGTGCCAGCAGTTTACGGGGCGCTGAAGCTTTCTTT; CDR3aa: CASSLRGAEAFF
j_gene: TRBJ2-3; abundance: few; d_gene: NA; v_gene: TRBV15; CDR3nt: TGTGCCACCAGCAGAGATCCGAACACAGATACGCAGTATTTT; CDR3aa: CATSRDPNTDTQYF
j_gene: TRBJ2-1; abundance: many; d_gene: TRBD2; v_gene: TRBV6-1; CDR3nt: TGTGCCAGCAGCCAATGGAGGACTAGCGGTAACAATGAGCAGTTCTTC; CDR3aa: CASSQWRTSGNNEQFF
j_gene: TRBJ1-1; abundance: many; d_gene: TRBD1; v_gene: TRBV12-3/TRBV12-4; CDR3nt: TGTGCCAGCAGTTGGACAGGTGGGGCTGAAGCTTTCTTT; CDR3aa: CASSWTGGAEAFF
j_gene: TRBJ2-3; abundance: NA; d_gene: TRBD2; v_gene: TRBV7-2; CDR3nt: TGTGCCAGCAGCTTAGGGGGGACTATGTTCACAGATACGCAGTATTTT; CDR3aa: CASSLGGTMFTDTQYF
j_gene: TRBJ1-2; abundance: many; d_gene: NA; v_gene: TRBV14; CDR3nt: TGTGCCAGCAGCCAAGATGAGGGGTGGTCTAACTATGGCTACACCTTC; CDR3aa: CASSQDEGWSNYGYTF
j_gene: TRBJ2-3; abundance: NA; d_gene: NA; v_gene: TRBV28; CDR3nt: TGTGCCAGCAGTTTTGAGAGAGGGGGATCAGATACGCAGTATTTT; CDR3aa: CASSFERGGSDTQYF
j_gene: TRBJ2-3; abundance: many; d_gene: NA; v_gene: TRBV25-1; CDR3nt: TGTGCCAGCAGTGATAAGGCTTTTAACGTTGTGGACCTCACAGATACGCAGTATTTT; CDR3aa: CASSDKAFNVVDLTDTQYF
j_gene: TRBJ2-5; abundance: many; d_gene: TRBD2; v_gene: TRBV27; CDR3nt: TGTGCCAGCAGTTCAAGAGCCCCCCTTAGCGGGAGGGCCAGGGAGACCCAGTACTTC; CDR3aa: CASSSRAPLSGRARETQYF
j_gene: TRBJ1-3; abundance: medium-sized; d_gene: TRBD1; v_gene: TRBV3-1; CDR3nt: TGTGCCAGCAGCCAAAAGACAGGGGGCTCTGGAAACACCATATATTTT; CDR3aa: CASSQKTGGSGNTIYF
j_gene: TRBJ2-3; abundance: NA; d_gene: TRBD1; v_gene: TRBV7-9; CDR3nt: TGTGCCAGCAGCCCCGACAGGGCGACAGATACGCAGTATTTT; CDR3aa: CASSPDRATDTQYF
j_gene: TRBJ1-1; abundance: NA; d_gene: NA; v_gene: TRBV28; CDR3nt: TGTGCCAGCAGTTTGACCCTATTGGACACTGAAGCTTTCTTT; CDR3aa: CASSLTLLDTEAFF
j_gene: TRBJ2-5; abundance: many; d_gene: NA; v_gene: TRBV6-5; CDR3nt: TGTGCCAGCAGTTACTCGAGGCAAGAGACCCAGTACTTC; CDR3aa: CASSYSRQETQYF
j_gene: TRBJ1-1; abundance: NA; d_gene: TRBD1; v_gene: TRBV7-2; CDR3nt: TGTGCCAGCAGCCCCGGGACAGTAGTCACTGAAGCTTTCTTT; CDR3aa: CASSPGTVVTEAFF
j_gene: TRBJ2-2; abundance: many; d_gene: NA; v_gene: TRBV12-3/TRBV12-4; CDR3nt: TGTGCCAGCAGTTTAAAGGGATTGACCGGGGAGCTGTTTTTT; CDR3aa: CASSLKGLTGELFF
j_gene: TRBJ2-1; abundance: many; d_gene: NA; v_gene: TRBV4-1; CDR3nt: TGCGCCAGTAAGAGTCAGGGGTCCTACAATGAGCAGTTCTTC; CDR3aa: CASKSQGSYNEQFF
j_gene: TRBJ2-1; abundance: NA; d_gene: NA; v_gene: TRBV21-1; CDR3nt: TGTGCCAGCAATGACCCCGGTCTAGCGGGAGAAGGTGAGCAGTTCTTC; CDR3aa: CASNDPGLAGEGEQFF
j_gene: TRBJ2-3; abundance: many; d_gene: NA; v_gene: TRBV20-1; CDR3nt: TGCAGTGCTAGAGTCACTAGCACAGATACGCAGTATTTT; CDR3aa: CSARVTSTDTQYF
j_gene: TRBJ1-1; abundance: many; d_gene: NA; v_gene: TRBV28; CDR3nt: TGTGCCAGTACTGAGGGAGTTTCGAACACTGAAGCTTTCTTT; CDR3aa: CASTEGVSNTEAFF
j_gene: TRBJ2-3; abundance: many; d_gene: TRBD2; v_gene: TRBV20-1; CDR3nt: TGCAGTGCCCCCAGCGGGAGAGGCACAGATACGCAGTATTTT; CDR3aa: CSAPSGRGTDTQYF
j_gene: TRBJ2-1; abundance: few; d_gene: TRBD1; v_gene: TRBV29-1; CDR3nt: TGCAGCGTGATTGGACAGGCCCTCGAGCAGTTCTTC; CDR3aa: CSVIGQALEQFF
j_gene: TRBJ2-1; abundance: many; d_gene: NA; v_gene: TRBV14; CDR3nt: TGTGCCAGCAGCCAAGAGGCGGACGAGCAGTTCTTC; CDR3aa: CASSQEADEQFF
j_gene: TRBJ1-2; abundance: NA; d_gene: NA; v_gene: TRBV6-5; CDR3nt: TGTGCCAGCAGTTCCGGCTATGGCTACACCTTC; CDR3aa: CASSSGYGYTF
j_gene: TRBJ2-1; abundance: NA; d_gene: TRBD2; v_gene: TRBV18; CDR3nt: TGTGCCAGCTCACCACGGCCCTCCTTGGGCGGGAGGGGGAATGAGCAGTTCTTC; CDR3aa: CASSPRPSLGGRGNEQFF
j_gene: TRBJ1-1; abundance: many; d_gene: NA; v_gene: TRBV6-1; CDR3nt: TGTGCCAGCAGTGAAGTGGGTGAAGCTTTCTTT; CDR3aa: CASSEVGEAFF
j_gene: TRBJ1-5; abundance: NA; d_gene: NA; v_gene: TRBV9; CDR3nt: TGTGCCAGCAGCGAAGACAGCCGCAATCAGCCCCAGCATTTT; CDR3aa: CASSEDSRNQPQHF
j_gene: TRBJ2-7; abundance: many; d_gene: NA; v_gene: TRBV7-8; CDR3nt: TGTGCCAGCAGCCCACCCTGGACCCGGGGTTACGAGCAGTACTTC; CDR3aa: CASSPPWTRGYEQYF
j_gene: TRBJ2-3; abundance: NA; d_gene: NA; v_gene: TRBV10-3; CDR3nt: TGTGCCATCAGTGACGAGGGGCTGCGAAGGGATACGCAGTATTTT; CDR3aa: CAISDEGLRRDTQYF
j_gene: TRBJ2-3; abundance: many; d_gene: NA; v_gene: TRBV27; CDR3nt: TGTGCCAGCAGTATACTTAGCGGAGTCAGGGCAGATACGCAGTATTTT; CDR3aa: CASSILSGVRADTQYF
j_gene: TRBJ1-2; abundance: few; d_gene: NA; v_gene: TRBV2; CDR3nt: TGTGCCAGCAAGAACGGGAACTATGGCTACACCTTC; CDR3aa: CASKNGNYGYTF
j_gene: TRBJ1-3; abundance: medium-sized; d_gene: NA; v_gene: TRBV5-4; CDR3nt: TGTGCCAGCAGCTTATGGGGGAACTCTGGAAACACCATATATTTT; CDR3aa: CASSLWGNSGNTIYF
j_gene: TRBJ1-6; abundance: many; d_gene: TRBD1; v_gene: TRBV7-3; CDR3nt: TGTGCCAGCAGCACCGGACAGGGTAATTCACCCCTCCACTTT; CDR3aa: CASSTGQGNSPLHF